Detailed here is one TCR beta chain. These data belong to a study of T cell repertoires in cytomegalovirus infection. Using its own MiXCR run on the reads, TCRdb lists one record per CDR3 protein. Of 150,000 to 200,000 distinct CDR3 sequences in the sample, roughly a fifth were seen once. In germline, CDR1 is SNHLY, CDR2 FYNNEI. The CDR3 runs to 17 residues. Trimming cost V 6 bases and J 0 bases; bases outside gene matches: 11. The sequence was collected from a human donor in good health (CMV status not recorded). Some clones in this sample may be carry-over from other donors' samples. Sample: PBMCs. V gene TRBV2 combines with J gene TRBJ1-2, with 9 positions matching TRBD1. The CDR3 sequence: CASRPGQGFSSNYGYTF. CDR3 nucleotide sequence: TGTGCCAGCAGACCGGGACAGGGTTTTTCTTCTAACTATGGCTACACCTTC.